Below, one TCR beta chain is given with its context. Trimming took 9 bases from V and 2 from J, leaving 17 bases between them. The germline V gene encodes CDR1 LNHDA and CDR2 SQIVND (reference sequence). This CDR3 has 14 amino acids. Produced via immunoSEQ multiplex PCR; TCRdb's table is partial and in-frame only. This table has about 170,000 clones, over 70% appearing once. This record belongs to a study of blood T cell repertoires in COVID-19. Study as a whole: PBMCs, B-cell-depleted T cells, or T cells were the source of the cDNA or gDNA that made up the material.

The chain uses TRBV19 and TRBJ2-7; TRBD2 is a possible D gene (6 bases). The material sequenced was peripheral blood. The receptor was derived from a woman in her 70s who had recovered from COVID-19. The CDR3, as DNA: TGTGCCAGCCGCGGACTGGCGGGGACCTACGAGCAGTACTTC. Translation gives CASRGLAGTYEQYF.